The rows below give T cell receptor beta chains drawn from one sample of a study of blood T cell repertoires in COVID-19. The assay was immunoSEQ multiplex PCR, and TCRdb's table has in-frame clones only and misses some. There are more than 200,000 clones in the sample; around 84% occur only once, and 1.5% to 2% lies in the top ten. Sequenced: PBMCs or T cells enriched from blood (not recorded which). The source of these receptors is a woman aged 45-65 years who had recovered from COVID-19. Each CDR3 is given with its conserved first and last residue. Fields, in order: J gene, V gene, CDR3 length, D gene, clone size, CDR3 DNA, CDR3 protein. D genes are given only for firm matches. Where a row states a size, it is once, few, many or the class of an expanded clone; other rows omit it.

j_call: TRBJ2-6
v_call: TRBV6-5
cdr3_length: 16
d_call: .
clone_size: .
cdr3_nt: TGTGCCAGCAGTTACTCATTAGGGGATGGGGCCAACGTCCTGACTTTC
cdr3_aa: CASSYSLGDGANVLTF

j_call: TRBJ1-6
v_call: TRBV27
cdr3_length: 17
d_call: TRBD1
clone_size: .
cdr3_nt: TGTGCCAGCAGTTTATATCCCTCAGACAGGGGCGATTCACCCCTCCACTTT
cdr3_aa: CASSLYPSDRGDSPLHF

j_call: TRBJ2-5
v_call: TRBV6-5
cdr3_length: 16
d_call: TRBD2
clone_size: once
cdr3_nt: TGTGCCAGCAGTTACTCGATTGCGGGAGGGCTAAAGACCCAGTACTTC
cdr3_aa: CASSYSIAGGLKTQYF

j_call: TRBJ1-2
v_call: TRBV3-1/TRBV3-2
cdr3_length: 14
d_call: TRBD1
clone_size: few
cdr3_nt: TGTGCCAGCAGCCAAGATACAGGGGGCGGTGGCTACACCTTC
cdr3_aa: CASSQDTGGGGYTF

j_call: TRBJ1-2
v_call: TRBV4-1
cdr3_length: 13
d_call: .
clone_size: .
cdr3_nt: TGCGCCAGCAGCCAAGGGATCGCGGATGGCTACACCTTC
cdr3_aa: CASSQGIADGYTF

j_call: TRBJ1-6
v_call: TRBV6-2/TRBV6-3
cdr3_length: 15
d_call: .
clone_size: .
cdr3_nt: TGTGCCAGCAGCCGTGGGGGGGGCGATAATTCACCCCTCCACTTT
cdr3_aa: CASSRGGGDNSPLHF

j_call: TRBJ2-7
v_call: TRBV7-2
cdr3_length: 14
d_call: TRBD2
clone_size: once
cdr3_nt: TGTGCCAGCAAACCCAGCGGGAGTATCTACGAGCAGTACTTC
cdr3_aa: CASKPSGSIYEQYF

j_call: TRBJ2-7
v_call: TRBV7-2
cdr3_length: 14
d_call: TRBD1
clone_size: few
cdr3_nt: TGTGCCAGCACCAAAGGACAGGGGGCCTACGAGCAGTACTTC
cdr3_aa: CASTKGQGAYEQYF

j_call: TRBJ1-3
v_call: TRBV9
cdr3_length: 17
d_call: .
clone_size: .
cdr3_nt: TGTGCCAGCAGCACACCCCGGACAGAGCCGAACGGAAACACCATATATTTT
cdr3_aa: CASSTPRTEPNGNTIYF

j_call: TRBJ1-2
v_call: TRBV5-5
cdr3_length: 15
d_call: .
clone_size: .
cdr3_nt: TGTGCCAGCAGACCTAGCAGTGGGCAAAACTATGGCTACACCTTC
cdr3_aa: CASRPSSGQNYGYTF

j_call: TRBJ2-7
v_call: TRBV27
cdr3_length: 16
d_call: .
clone_size: .
cdr3_nt: TGTGCCAGCAGTTTATCGGCTCGGGGGAGGCACTACGAGCAGTACTTC
cdr3_aa: CASSLSARGRHYEQYF

j_call: TRBJ2-1
v_call: TRBV21-1
cdr3_length: 16
d_call: .
clone_size: .
cdr3_nt: TGTGCCAGCAGCAAACGATCAGGGGGCTCCTACAATGAGCAGTTCTTC
cdr3_aa: CASSKRSGGSYNEQFF

j_call: TRBJ2-7
v_call: TRBV27
cdr3_length: 16
d_call: TRBD2
clone_size: .
cdr3_nt: TGTGCCAGCAGTCGCCTCAGACTAGCGGGGGCCTACGAGCAGTACTTC
cdr3_aa: CASSRLRLAGAYEQYF

j_call: TRBJ1-2
v_call: TRBV10-3
cdr3_length: 14
d_call: .
clone_size: .
cdr3_nt: TGTGCCATCAGGAAAGGGGGTTTCTCCTATGGCTACACCTTC
cdr3_aa: CAIRKGGFSYGYTF

j_call: TRBJ2-1
v_call: TRBV19
cdr3_length: 16
d_call: TRBD2
clone_size: .
cdr3_nt: TGTGCCAGTAGTATCGACGCTAGCGGGAGTGCTAATGAGCAGTTCTTC
cdr3_aa: CASSIDASGSANEQFF

j_call: TRBJ2-7
v_call: TRBV6-5
cdr3_length: 11
d_call: .
clone_size: .
cdr3_nt: TGTGCCAGCAGGTCTGTCTACGAGCAGTACTTC
cdr3_aa: CASRSVYEQYF

j_call: TRBJ1-6
v_call: TRBV28
cdr3_length: 15
d_call: TRBD1
clone_size: .
cdr3_nt: TGTGCCAGCAGTTCTTACCCGGACAGGGTTTCACCCCTCCACTTT
cdr3_aa: CASSSYPDRVSPLHF

j_call: TRBJ2-2
v_call: TRBV18
cdr3_length: 15
d_call: TRBD2
clone_size: .
cdr3_nt: TGTGCCAGCTCACCAACGGTAGCGGGCACCGGGGAGCTGTTTTTT
cdr3_aa: CASSPTVAGTGELFF

j_call: TRBJ2-3
v_call: TRBV11-3
cdr3_length: 16
d_call: TRBD2
clone_size: .
cdr3_nt: TGTGCCAGCAGCCCAGGACTAGCGGGACTCACAGATACGCAGTATTTT
cdr3_aa: CASSPGLAGLTDTQYF

j_call: TRBJ1-1
v_call: TRBV28
cdr3_length: 12
d_call: .
clone_size: .
cdr3_nt: TGTGCCAGCAGTTTGGGGAGATCTGAAGCTTTCTTT
cdr3_aa: CASSLGRSEAFF

j_call: TRBJ1-1
v_call: TRBV7-3
cdr3_length: 13
d_call: .
clone_size: .
cdr3_nt: TGTGCCAGCAGCTTAAGACAGAACACTGAAGCTTTCTTT
cdr3_aa: CASSLRQNTEAFF

j_call: TRBJ1-1
v_call: TRBV5-6
cdr3_length: 13
d_call: TRBD1
clone_size: many
cdr3_nt: TGTGCCACCAGGGACAGGCCGAACACTGAAGCTTTCTTT
cdr3_aa: CATRDRPNTEAFF

j_call: TRBJ1-2
v_call: TRBV7-2
cdr3_length: 15
d_call: .
clone_size: .
cdr3_nt: TGTGCCAGCAGCCCGATTGTTACAGGTGGCTATGGCTACACCTTC
cdr3_aa: CASSPIVTGGYGYTF

j_call: TRBJ2-2
v_call: TRBV20-1
cdr3_length: 15
d_call: TRBD1
clone_size: .
cdr3_nt: TGCAGTGCTAGTGCCGTGGGACAGGGGGCCGGGGAGCTGTTTTTT
cdr3_aa: CSASAVGQGAGELFF

j_call: TRBJ1-1
v_call: TRBV5-4
cdr3_length: 13
d_call: TRBD1
clone_size: .
cdr3_nt: TGTGCCAGCAGCCCCGACAGGGTCGCTGAAGCTTTCTTT
cdr3_aa: CASSPDRVAEAFF

j_call: TRBJ2-7
v_call: TRBV27
cdr3_length: 13
d_call: .
clone_size: .
cdr3_nt: TGTGCCAGCAGTCTTGGACACCTCTACGAGCAGTACTTC
cdr3_aa: CASSLGHLYEQYF

j_call: TRBJ2-1
v_call: TRBV7-2
cdr3_length: 16
d_call: TRBD2
clone_size: .
cdr3_nt: TGTGCCAGCAGCTTAAGACTAGCGGGAGGATGGGGTGAGCAGTTCTTC
cdr3_aa: CASSLRLAGGWGEQFF

j_call: TRBJ2-5
v_call: TRBV11-1
cdr3_length: 14
d_call: TRBD1
clone_size: .
cdr3_nt: TGTGCCAGCAGTCGGACAGGGGCCCAAGAGACCCAGTACTTC
cdr3_aa: CASSRTGAQETQYF

j_call: TRBJ2-3
v_call: TRBV18
cdr3_length: 19
d_call: TRBD1
clone_size: once
cdr3_nt: TGTGCCAGCTCACCCCTAAATCCTACAGGGGCTAACTTCCCAGATACGCAGTATTTT
cdr3_aa: CASSPLNPTGANFPDTQYF

j_call: TRBJ1-5
v_call: TRBV18
cdr3_length: 15
d_call: TRBD1
clone_size: .
cdr3_nt: TGTGCCAGCTCACCCGACAGGGGAGGCAATCAGCCCCAGCATTTT
cdr3_aa: CASSPDRGGNQPQHF

j_call: TRBJ1-3
v_call: TRBV18
cdr3_length: 15
d_call: .
clone_size: .
cdr3_nt: TGTGCCAGCTCAACCAACAGGGAATCTGGAAACACCATATATTTT
cdr3_aa: CASSTNRESGNTIYF

j_call: TRBJ2-1
v_call: TRBV28
cdr3_length: 12
d_call: TRBD2
clone_size: .
cdr3_nt: TGTGCCAGCAGTTCGCGGGAGAAAGGGCAGTTCTTC
cdr3_aa: CASSSREKGQFF

j_call: TRBJ2-1
v_call: TRBV18
cdr3_length: 15
d_call: .
clone_size: once
cdr3_nt: TGTGCCAGCTCACCTGGAGCCGATTCCTACAATGAGCAGTTCTTC
cdr3_aa: CASSPGADSYNEQFF

j_call: TRBJ2-2
v_call: TRBV7-6
cdr3_length: 15
d_call: .
clone_size: once
cdr3_nt: TGTGCCAGCAGCTTTCTTGGCACGAACACCGGGGAGCTGTTTTTT
cdr3_aa: CASSFLGTNTGELFF

j_call: TRBJ1-1
v_call: TRBV27
cdr3_length: 13
d_call: .
clone_size: .
cdr3_nt: TGTGCCAGCAGTTTACGAGAGAACACTGAAGCTTTCTTT
cdr3_aa: CASSLRENTEAFF

j_call: TRBJ2-3
v_call: TRBV28
cdr3_length: 15
d_call: TRBD2
clone_size: .
cdr3_nt: TGTGCCCCCGTGGAGGGGAGGGACGGCACAGATACGCAGTATTTT
cdr3_aa: CAPVEGRDGTDTQYF

j_call: TRBJ1-2
v_call: TRBV7-2
cdr3_length: 16
d_call: TRBD1
clone_size: .
cdr3_nt: TGTGCCAGCAGCTTAGGATCCAGGGGGCAGAAGAATGGCTACACCTTC
cdr3_aa: CASSLGSRGQKNGYTF

j_call: TRBJ2-4
v_call: TRBV7-2
cdr3_length: 15
d_call: TRBD2
clone_size: .
cdr3_nt: TGTGCCAGCAGCCTAATAGCGGGACGCAAAAACATTCAGTACTTC
cdr3_aa: CASSLIAGRKNIQYF

j_call: TRBJ2-5
v_call: TRBV19
cdr3_length: 17
d_call: TRBD2
clone_size: .
cdr3_nt: TGTGCCAGTAGTAGCACGCGGACTAGCGCTAGCCAAGAGACCCAGTACTTC
cdr3_aa: CASSSTRTSASQETQYF

j_call: TRBJ2-1
v_call: TRBV9
cdr3_length: 16
d_call: TRBD2
clone_size: .
cdr3_nt: TGTGCCAGCGCCCCCAGTAGCGGGGGTGCCTACAATGAGCAGTTCTTC
cdr3_aa: CASAPSSGGAYNEQFF